This TCR beta chain was retrieved from a study of memory CD4+ T cells and cytomegalovirus serostatus. The sort gate was single viable CD3+CD4+CD8-CD45RO+ cells for memory CD4+ T cells. Method: immunoSEQ multiplex PCR; TCRdb's copy keeps in-frame clones and lacks some. The sample includes roughly 50,000 clones, around three quarters seen only once; the top ten take roughly 1.7%. Germline V gene sequence: CDR1 SGHDN, CDR2 FVKESK. After removal of 1 base from V and 8 bases from J, the junction contained 15 bases not matched to a gene. The CDR3 totals 19 residues. The J gene is TRBJ1-4, the V gene TRBV14, with TRBD1 matching over 11 bases. The TCR comes from an adult in good health and CMV-seronegative. The sample taken for sequencing was memory CD4+ T cells from blood. CDR3 sequence reads: CASSQGMLGQGARNEKLFF. The CDR3, as DNA: TGTGCCAGCAGCCAAGGAATGTTAGGACAGGGGGCGAGGAACGAAAAACTGTTTTTT.